A selection of T cell receptor beta chains follows, all from one sample in a study of blood T cell repertoires in COVID-19. Assay used: immunoSEQ multiplex PCR; TCRdb lists only in-frame clones, some missing. In the table there are under 350,000 clones, 85% of which are singletons. The sample was peripheral blood. The receptor set was obtained from a human donor in a cohort sampled during active COVID-19. CDR3s include the opening cysteine and the closing phenylalanine or tryptophan. A D gene is named only where the DNA matches it firmly. Some rows mark clone size as missing; the rest say once, few, many or name a class of expanded clone.

v_gene: TRBV15
d_gene: TRBD1
abundance: few
j_gene: TRBJ1-4
CDR3nt: TGTGCCACATCCCGGACAGGGAGGGATAATGAAAAACTGTTTTTT
CDR3aa: CATSRTGRDNEKLFF

v_gene: TRBV2
d_gene: TRBD1
abundance: .
j_gene: TRBJ1-2
CDR3nt: TGTGCCAGCAACCGGGACAGGGGGGTTCTGAGCGCTGGCTACACCTTC
CDR3aa: CASNRDRGVLSAGYTF

v_gene: TRBV3-1/TRBV3-2
d_gene: .
abundance: .
j_gene: TRBJ1-4
CDR3nt: TGTGCCAGCAGCCGGAGGGGAGGGGATAATGAAAAACTGTTTTTT
CDR3aa: CASSRRGGDNEKLFF

v_gene: TRBV5-1
d_gene: .
abundance: .
j_gene: TRBJ2-2
CDR3nt: TGCGCCAGCAGCTCTATAACGGGGAACACCGGGGAGCTGTTTTTT
CDR3aa: CASSSITGNTGELFF

v_gene: TRBV28
d_gene: TRBD1
abundance: many
j_gene: TRBJ2-7
CDR3nt: TGTGCCAGCAGTTCAGCAGGGGGCGGATCGTACGAGCAGTACTTC
CDR3aa: CASSSAGGGSYEQYF

v_gene: TRBV18
d_gene: .
abundance: .
j_gene: TRBJ1-2
CDR3nt: TGTGCCAGCTCACCCAACACAGGGTCAGGCTACACCTTC
CDR3aa: CASSPNTGSGYTF

v_gene: TRBV5-4
d_gene: TRBD1
abundance: once
j_gene: TRBJ2-3
CDR3nt: TGTGCCAGCAGCTTGCCCGGGACAGGGTCAACAGATACGCAGTATTTT
CDR3aa: CASSLPGTGSTDTQYF

v_gene: TRBV5-1
d_gene: TRBD2
abundance: .
j_gene: TRBJ2-2
CDR3nt: TGCGCCAGCAGCTTGAGCGGGACTAGTCACGGGGAGCTGTTTTTT
CDR3aa: CASSLSGTSHGELFF

v_gene: TRBV18
d_gene: TRBD2
abundance: .
j_gene: TRBJ2-1
CDR3nt: TGTGCCAGCTCACCCCCCGGGACTAGCGGGATCAATGAGCAGTTCTTC
CDR3aa: CASSPPGTSGINEQFF

v_gene: TRBV2
d_gene: .
abundance: .
j_gene: TRBJ1-5
CDR3nt: TGTGCCAGCAGTCCAGAACCCAATCAGCCCCAGCATTTT
CDR3aa: CASSPEPNQPQHF

v_gene: TRBV6-6
d_gene: TRBD2
abundance: .
j_gene: TRBJ2-1
CDR3nt: TGTGCCAGCAGTTTGGTGGGGGGAGCGGGAGCGGGTGAGCAGTTCTTC
CDR3aa: CASSLVGGAGAGEQFF

v_gene: TRBV14
d_gene: .
abundance: .
j_gene: TRBJ2-5
CDR3nt: TGTGCCAGCAGCCCCACAGGGAGGGGAGGAGAGACCCAGTACTTC
CDR3aa: CASSPTGRGGETQYF

v_gene: TRBV24-1
d_gene: .
abundance: .
j_gene: TRBJ1-2
CDR3nt: TGTGCCACCAGTGATTCCTCTCACTCCCGATTCTATGGCTACACCTTC
CDR3aa: CATSDSSHSRFYGYTF

v_gene: TRBV5-4
d_gene: .
abundance: .
j_gene: TRBJ2-1
CDR3nt: TGTGCCACTAAGGAGACTAGTTCCCGGTACAATGAGCAGTTCTTC
CDR3aa: CATKETSSRYNEQFF

v_gene: TRBV7-9
d_gene: TRBD1
abundance: once
j_gene: TRBJ2-2
CDR3nt: TGTGCCAGCAGCTTTGGGACAGGGAGGACCGGGGAGCTGTTTTTT
CDR3aa: CASSFGTGRTGELFF

v_gene: TRBV6-5
d_gene: TRBD1
abundance: .
j_gene: TRBJ1-2
CDR3nt: TGTGCCAGCAGTTACTCTAGGAACAGGGGCTATGGCTACACCTTC
CDR3aa: CASSYSRNRGYGYTF

v_gene: TRBV7-9
d_gene: TRBD2
abundance: .
j_gene: TRBJ2-2
CDR3nt: TGTGCCAGCAGCCTGGGGGGGACTCTGGGCACCGGGGAGCTGTTTTTT
CDR3aa: CASSLGGTLGTGELFF

v_gene: TRBV28
d_gene: .
abundance: .
j_gene: TRBJ1-5
CDR3nt: TGTGCCAGCAGTTCCAGACGGCGCGGGGAGCCCCAGCATTTT
CDR3aa: CASSSRRRGEPQHF

v_gene: TRBV4-1
d_gene: .
abundance: .
j_gene: TRBJ1-1
CDR3nt: TGCGCCAGCAGCTCCCTTAATCCCCCGAACACTGAAGCTTTCTTT
CDR3aa: CASSSLNPPNTEAFF

v_gene: TRBV20-1
d_gene: .
abundance: .
j_gene: TRBJ2-1
CDR3nt: TGCAGTGCCAGTGTCGGGAGTGCCTACAATGAGCAGTTCTTC
CDR3aa: CSASVGSAYNEQFF

v_gene: TRBV19
d_gene: TRBD1
abundance: .
j_gene: TRBJ2-7
CDR3nt: TGTGCCAGTAGTATTTCGGGGACAGGGCCGAGGGAGCAGTACTTC
CDR3aa: CASSISGTGPREQYF

v_gene: TRBV4-3
d_gene: .
abundance: .
j_gene: TRBJ2-3
CDR3nt: TGCGCCAGCAGCCAAGAGGTAGCGGCCACAGATACGCAGTATTTT
CDR3aa: CASSQEVAATDTQYF

v_gene: TRBV2
d_gene: .
abundance: .
j_gene: TRBJ1-2
CDR3nt: TGTGCCAGCAGCGCACAGGATAACAGCTATGGCTACACCTTC
CDR3aa: CASSAQDNSYGYTF

v_gene: TRBV18
d_gene: .
abundance: .
j_gene: TRBJ2-6
CDR3nt: TGTGCCAGCTCACCAAGCGGGCCTACTGGGGCCAACGTCCTGACTTTC
CDR3aa: CASSPSGPTGANVLTF

v_gene: TRBV7-2
d_gene: TRBD2
abundance: .
j_gene: TRBJ2-7
CDR3nt: TGTGCCAGCAGCTTCCTAGCGGGACGAGGTAGCCACGAGCAGTACTTC
CDR3aa: CASSFLAGRGSHEQYF

v_gene: TRBV3-1/TRBV3-2
d_gene: TRBD1
abundance: once
j_gene: TRBJ2-5
CDR3nt: TGTGCCAGCAGCCAGCCGGGACAGGGATCATCTGGCTACTTC
CDR3aa: CASSQPGQGSSGYF

v_gene: TRBV21-1
d_gene: .
abundance: .
j_gene: TRBJ2-7
CDR3nt: TGTGCCAGCAGCAAAGAACCCGCCCGACTAGCGGGAGGTAAAGTGTTCTACGAGCAGTACTTC
CDR3aa: CASSKEPARLAGGKVFYEQYF

v_gene: TRBV5-1
d_gene: .
abundance: .
j_gene: TRBJ1-1
CDR3nt: TGCGCCAGCAGCTTGGGGACTATTGGTTTTACTTCTATTTTT
CDR3aa: CASSLGTIGFTSIF

v_gene: TRBV2
d_gene: TRBD1
abundance: .
j_gene: TRBJ1-1
CDR3nt: TGTGCCAGCAGCGGGACAGCGAACACTGAAGCTTTCTTT
CDR3aa: CASSGTANTEAFF

v_gene: TRBV5-3
d_gene: .
abundance: .
j_gene: TRBJ2-7
CDR3nt: TGTGCCAGAACAGGATACGAGCAGTACTTC
CDR3aa: CARTGYEQYF

v_gene: TRBV6-5
d_gene: .
abundance: few
j_gene: TRBJ1-5
CDR3nt: TGTGCCAGCAGTTCCAGGGGTGATCAGCCCCAGCATTTT
CDR3aa: CASSSRGDQPQHF

v_gene: TRBV29-1
d_gene: TRBD2
abundance: once
j_gene: TRBJ2-1
CDR3nt: TGCAGCGTATCGACTAGCGGGATCGATGAGCAGTTCTTC
CDR3aa: CSVSTSGIDEQFF

v_gene: TRBV6-5
d_gene: TRBD1
abundance: .
j_gene: TRBJ1-1
CDR3nt: TGTGCCAGCAGGCACCAACCGACAGGGTACACTGAAGCTTTCTTT
CDR3aa: CASRHQPTGYTEAFF

v_gene: TRBV3-1/TRBV3-2
d_gene: .
abundance: .
j_gene: TRBJ1-4
CDR3nt: TGTGCCACCATCCGTCAGACCAGGGAAAAACTGTTTTTT
CDR3aa: CATIRQTREKLFF

v_gene: TRBV27
d_gene: TRBD2
abundance: .
j_gene: TRBJ2-1
CDR3nt: TGTGCCAGCAGTTTGTCCCGGGAGGGCTCCTACAATGAGCAGTTCTTC
CDR3aa: CASSLSREGSYNEQFF

v_gene: TRBV19
d_gene: TRBD2
abundance: .
j_gene: TRBJ2-1
CDR3nt: TGTGCCAGTAGTACCCTGGGACTAGCCAGCTCCTATAGCTCCTACAATGAGCAGTTCTTC
CDR3aa: CASSTLGLASSYSSYNEQFF

v_gene: TRBV7-2
d_gene: .
abundance: .
j_gene: TRBJ2-3
CDR3nt: TGTGCCAGCAGCATACTAGCTACGCAGTATTTT
CDR3aa: CASSILATQYF

v_gene: TRBV7-9
d_gene: .
abundance: .
j_gene: TRBJ2-2
CDR3nt: TGTGCCAGCAGCTTAGGGAGGGCAGTGAACACCGGGGAGCTGTTTTTT
CDR3aa: CASSLGRAVNTGELFF

v_gene: TRBV6-4
d_gene: .
abundance: .
j_gene: TRBJ1-1
CDR3nt: TGTGCCAGCAGGAACCTGGCGAGGAGGGGGAACACTGAAGCTTTCTTT
CDR3aa: CASRNLARRGNTEAFF

v_gene: TRBV28
d_gene: .
abundance: few
j_gene: TRBJ2-1
CDR3nt: TGTGCCAGCACAACCGGACAGTACAATGAGCAGTTCTTC
CDR3aa: CASTTGQYNEQFF